What follows are 14 T cell receptor beta chains derived from one specimen sequenced in a study of cytomegalovirus exposure and HLA in healthy donors. The PCR made use of 60 Vbeta and 13 Jbeta primers. Clones were sequenced by immunoSEQ multiplex PCR, and TCRdb holds only the in-frame ones, with some missing. The sample gives approximately 190,000 clones, around 81% of which show up once; approximately 2% is in the top ten. Sample: PBMCs. Receptors were obtained from a young woman in good health and CMV-seropositive.

This rearrangement joins TRBV6-6 to TRBJ1-2; 7 bases fit TRBD1. The CDR3 totals 14 residues. V shed 6 bases, J shed 3 bases, and the junction held 7 bases outside the gene matches. The V gene's germline CDR1 is MNHNY and CDR2 SVGAGI (reference sequence). Written as DNA, the CDR3 is TGTGCCAGCAGGGAGGGACAGAGATACTATGGCTACACCTTC. Amino acid sequence: CASREGQRYYGYTF.

The chain combines TRBV6-5 with TRBJ1-5, with TRBD1 matching 7 bases. The CDR3 consists of 15 residues. The germline gives CDR1 MNHEY, CDR2 SVGAGI. The J segment lost 3 bases and the V segment lost 5 bases, leaving 7 bases of the junction unmatched. In nucleotides, the CDR3 is TGTGCCAGCAGTAAGACAGGGAACCTCAATCAGCCCCAGCATTTT. This encodes CASSKTGNLNQPQHF.

The V gene is TRBV7-8, the J gene TRBJ1-2; the match to TRBD1 covers 9 bases. V shed 1 base, J shed 5 bases, and the junction held 5 bases outside the gene matches. CDR3 length equals 15 residues. Germline CDR1 SGHVS, CDR2 FQNEAQ. The DNA of the CDR3 is TGTGCCAGCAGCTTAGGAAACGGACAGGGGTATGGCTACACCTTC. Translated, it gives CASSLGNGQGYGYTF.

This clone was detected only once. J is TRBJ2-1 and V is TRBV29-1; TRBD2 agrees at 10 bases. This CDR3 has 14 residues. From germline, CDR1 is SQVTM and CDR2 ANQGSEA. J gave up 8 bases and V 4 bases, and 8 bases lay outside the gene matches. The CDR3 coding sequence is TGCAGCGTTGGGGAGCGGGGGGGCCTCTATGAGCAGTTCTTC. This translates into CSVGERGGLYEQFF.

This chain links TRBV6-1 with TRBJ2-5; TRBD2 matches at 7 bases. CDR1 is MNHNS and CDR2 is SASEGT in the germline V gene. The CDR3 runs 15 residues. Trimming removed 4 bases from V and 5 bases from J; junction bases left unmatched: 10. In nucleotides, the CDR3 is TGTGCCAGCAGTGTCCATAGGAGGGAGGGGGAGACCCAGTACTTC. Protein product: CASSVHRREGETQYF.

The chain carries TRBV23-1 and TRBJ2-5; D perhaps matches TRBD2 (7 bases). TRBV23-1 has ORF status, its function being uncertain. The CDR3 is made up of 16 amino acids. The V end lost 1 base, the J end lost 2 bases, and 14 bases lay between the germline ends. CDR3 sequence (DNA): TGCGCCAGCAGTCAATACCCAGGGAGGGGGCAAGAGACCCAGTACTTC. This sequence encodes CASSQYPGRGQETQYF.

This clone turned up a few times. The J gene is TRBJ2-2, the V gene TRBV6-4; 8 bases line up with TRBD2. Per germline, CDR1 MRHNA and CDR2 SNTAGT. V shed 6 bases, J shed 3 bases, and the junction held 0 bases outside the gene matches. CDR3 length equals 13 residues. CDR3 residues: CASSGGDTGELFF. In nucleotides, the CDR3 is TGTGCCAGCAGCGGGGGGGACACCGGGGAGCTGTTTTTT.

Regarding this clone: Other nucleotide sequences from this sample produce the same CDR3. This chain uses TRBV28 with TRBJ1-5, with 8 nucleotides matching TRBD1. The germline V gene encodes CDR1 MDHEN and CDR2 SYDVKM. This CDR3 contains 13 residues. The V and J ends lost 10 bases and 6 bases, in that order; junction bases with no gene match: 8. The CDR3 reads CATNRGMAQPQHF. The CDR3 DNA is TGTGCCACAAACAGGGGGATGGCTCAGCCCCAGCATTTT.

This CDR3 is CASSRQAGPGYEQYF. The CDR3 nucleotides are TGCGCCAGCAGCCGGCAAGCGGGGCCTGGTTACGAGCAGTACTTC. The rearrangement joins TRBV4-1 to TRBJ2-7, with TRBD2 identical over 7 bases. V trimming: 4 bases; J trimming: 4 bases; junction bases outside the gene matches: 10. Germline V gives CDR1 MGHRA, CDR2 YSYEKL. This CDR3 region has 15 residues.

The gene calls are TRBV23-1 and TRBJ1-5, with 7 bases matching TRBD1. TRBV23-1 falls under the ORF class, with uncertain function. V dropped 0 bases and J dropped 6; count of bases not matched to a gene: 8. The CDR3 is 16 residues long. CDR3 sequence (DNA): TGCGCCAGCAGTCAATCGGAAGGGGGCTACGGTCAGCCCCAGCATTTT. Protein sequence: CASSQSEGGYGQPQHF.

Turning to this clone: This specimen includes other DNA sequences encoding the same CDR3. The chain joins TRBV4-1 to TRBJ2-3; D is perhaps TRBD2 (5 bases). Trimming left V 9 bases short and J 4 bases short, with 17 bases between. The CDR3 spans 14 residues. Germline CDR1 MGHRA, CDR2 YSYEKL. The CDR3 region is CASTPSGGADTQYF. The CDR3 DNA reads TGCGCCAGTACCCCCAGTGGAGGTGCAGATACGCAGTATTTT.

The chain is built from TRBV29-1 and TRBJ1-4, with D unclear. This CDR3 is 13 amino acids long. Germline values: CDR1 SQVTM, CDR2 ANQGSEA. With 1 base removed from V and 0 bases from J, the gap between germline ends came to 3 bases. The CDR3 bases are TGCAGCGTTGAAGGTACAACTAATGAAAAACTGTTTTTT. Protein product: CSVEGTTNEKLFF.

This chain connects TRBV28 to TRBJ2-6; D remains unclear. Trimming cost V 6 bases and J 0 bases, with 9 bases left between them. This CDR3 comprises 15 residues. The germline V gene has CDR1 MDHEN and CDR2 SYDVKM. CDR3 bases: TGTGCCAGCAGCCTCCACAGCTCTGGGGCCAACGTCCTGACTTTC. It codes for CASSLHSSGANVLTF.

The gene calls are TRBV6-6 and TRBJ2-3; D might be TRBD1 (6 bases). The CDR3 consists of 14 residues. Trimming shortened V by 2 bases and J by 2 bases, and 8 bases separated the two germline ends. Germline CDR1 reads MNHNY; CDR2 reads SVGAGI (reference sequence). The chain's CDR3 is CASSYRDNTDTQYF. The CDR3 DNA is TGTGCCAGCAGTTACCGGGACAACACAGATACGCAGTATTTT.